The present T cell receptor (beta chain) was sequenced within a study of T cells after yellow fever vaccination. This clonotype was seen at least ten times. From the 5' RACE reads, TCRdb called clonotypes with MiXCR, one entry per CDR3 protein. Here the sample spans about 150,000 distinct CDR3 sequences, under 8% being singletons. The TCR originated in a man aged 25 to 45 who received the YFV17D yellow fever vaccine. The sample here was CD4+ T cells sorted from PBMCs, taken 10 days after the yellow fever booster vaccination.

CDR3 residues: CASSYYRFRVNTEAFF. The CDR3 coding sequence is TGTGCCAGCAGTTACTATCGGTTTAGGGTGAACACTGAAGCTTTCTTT. J is TRBJ1-1 and V is TRBV6-5, with D unclear. Germline V gives CDR1 MNHEY, CDR2 SVGAGI. The CDR3 sequence is 16 residues long. The V end lost 1 base, the J end lost 0 bases, and 12 bases lay between the germline ends.